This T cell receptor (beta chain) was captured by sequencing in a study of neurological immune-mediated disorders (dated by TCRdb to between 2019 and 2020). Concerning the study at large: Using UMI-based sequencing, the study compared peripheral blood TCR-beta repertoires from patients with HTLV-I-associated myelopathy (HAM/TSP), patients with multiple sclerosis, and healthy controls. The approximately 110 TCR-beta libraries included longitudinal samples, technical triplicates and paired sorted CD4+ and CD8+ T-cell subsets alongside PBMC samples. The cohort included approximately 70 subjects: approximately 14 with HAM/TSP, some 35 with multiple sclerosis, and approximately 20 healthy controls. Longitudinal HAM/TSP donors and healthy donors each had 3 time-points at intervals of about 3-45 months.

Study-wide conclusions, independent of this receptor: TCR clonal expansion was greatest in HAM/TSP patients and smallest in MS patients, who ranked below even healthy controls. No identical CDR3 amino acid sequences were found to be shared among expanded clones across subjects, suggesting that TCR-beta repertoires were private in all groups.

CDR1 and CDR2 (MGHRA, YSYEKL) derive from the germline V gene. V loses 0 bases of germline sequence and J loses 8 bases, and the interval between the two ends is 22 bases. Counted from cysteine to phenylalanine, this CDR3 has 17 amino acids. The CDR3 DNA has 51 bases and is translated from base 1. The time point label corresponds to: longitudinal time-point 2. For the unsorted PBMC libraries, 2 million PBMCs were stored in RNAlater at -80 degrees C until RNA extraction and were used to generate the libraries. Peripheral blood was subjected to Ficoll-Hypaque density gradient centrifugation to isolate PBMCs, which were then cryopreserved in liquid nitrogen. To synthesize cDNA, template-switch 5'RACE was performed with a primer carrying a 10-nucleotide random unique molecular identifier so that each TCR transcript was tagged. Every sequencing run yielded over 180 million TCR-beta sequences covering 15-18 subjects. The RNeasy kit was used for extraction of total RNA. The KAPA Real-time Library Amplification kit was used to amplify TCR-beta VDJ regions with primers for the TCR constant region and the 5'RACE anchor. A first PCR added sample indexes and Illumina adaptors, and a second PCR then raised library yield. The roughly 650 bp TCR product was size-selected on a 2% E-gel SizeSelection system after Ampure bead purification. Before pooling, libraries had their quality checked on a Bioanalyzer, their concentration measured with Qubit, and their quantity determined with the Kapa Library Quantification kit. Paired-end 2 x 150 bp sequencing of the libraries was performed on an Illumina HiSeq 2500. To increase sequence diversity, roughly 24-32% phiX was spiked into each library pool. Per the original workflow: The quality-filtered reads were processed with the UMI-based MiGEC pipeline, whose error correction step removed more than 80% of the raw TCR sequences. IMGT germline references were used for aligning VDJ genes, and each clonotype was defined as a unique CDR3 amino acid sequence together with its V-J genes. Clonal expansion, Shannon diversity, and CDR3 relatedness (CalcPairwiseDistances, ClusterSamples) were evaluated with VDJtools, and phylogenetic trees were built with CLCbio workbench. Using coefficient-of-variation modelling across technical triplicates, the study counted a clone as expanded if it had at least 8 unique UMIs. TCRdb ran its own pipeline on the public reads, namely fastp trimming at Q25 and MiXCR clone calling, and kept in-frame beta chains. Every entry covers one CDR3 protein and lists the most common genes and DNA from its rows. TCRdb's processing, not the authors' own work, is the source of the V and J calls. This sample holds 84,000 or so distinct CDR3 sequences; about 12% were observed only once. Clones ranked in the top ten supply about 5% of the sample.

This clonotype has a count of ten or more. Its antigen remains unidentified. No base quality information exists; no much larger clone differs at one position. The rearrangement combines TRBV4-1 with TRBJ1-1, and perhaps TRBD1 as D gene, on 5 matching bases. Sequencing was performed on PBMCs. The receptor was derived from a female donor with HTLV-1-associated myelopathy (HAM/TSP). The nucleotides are TGCGCCAGCAGCCAAGAAACAATTATCCAACGGACACTCGAAGCTTTCTTT. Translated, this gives CASSQETIIQRTLEAFF.